The sequence of this TCR beta chain was determined in a study of siplizumab effects on memory and regulatory T cells. The germline V and J ends were trimmed by 5 bases and 3 bases, with 14 bases remaining between them. This CDR3 is 14 amino acids long. CDR1 and CDR2 from the germline V gene are SGHVS and FQNEAQ. Study-level points and caveats: Alloreactive sequences tracing back to unstimulated CD4+ memory cells fell significantly with siplizumab. About 75-97% of proliferating CD4+ or CD8+ clones had no assignable naive or memory phenotype. Naive T cells were seen as more diverse than memory cells and as major alloresponse contributors.

To note about this clone: The target antigen is unknown.

Using immunoSEQ multiplex PCR, the repertoire was profiled, and TCRdb retains in-frame clones only, with some absent. The sample includes around 86,000 clones, around 94% of them seen just once. The TCR comes from a human donor in good health. The genes are TRBV7-8 and TRBJ2-7, with D perhaps TRBD2 (6 bases). Source material: non-Treg CD4+ T cells sorted from blood. In DNA form, the CDR3 reads TGTGCCAGCAGCCCGACTGGGCGGGGCTACGAGCAGTACTTC. It specifies CASSPTGRGYEQYF.